Below, one T cell receptor (beta chain) is given with its context. Its antigen remains unidentified. The junction departs from the called germline gene at one end, perhaps through a read error. This record belongs to a study of T cells in localized non-small cell lung cancer. Study-wide points: Appearances in adjacent lung were noted for a median 57 of the top 100 tumor clones.

CDR3 length: 14 amino acids. Germline V gene sequence: CDR1 LNHDA, CDR2 SQIVND (reference sequence). Clones were read by immunoSEQ multiplex PCR, and TCRdb kept only the in-frame ones, dropping some. The sample has 35,000 or so clones, around 90% seen once; the top ten hold roughly 7.2%. This material consisted of peripheral blood, taken before any cancer treatment. The receptor comes from a woman between 35 and 70 years old with stage I lung adenocarcinoma. This chain joins TRBV19 and TRBJ1-4, with TRBD1 as a possible D gene (6 bases). Here the CDR3 DNA reads TGTGCCGGTAGTCGACAGGCGCAGGATGAAAAACTGTTTTTT. It translates to CAGSRQAQDEKLFF.